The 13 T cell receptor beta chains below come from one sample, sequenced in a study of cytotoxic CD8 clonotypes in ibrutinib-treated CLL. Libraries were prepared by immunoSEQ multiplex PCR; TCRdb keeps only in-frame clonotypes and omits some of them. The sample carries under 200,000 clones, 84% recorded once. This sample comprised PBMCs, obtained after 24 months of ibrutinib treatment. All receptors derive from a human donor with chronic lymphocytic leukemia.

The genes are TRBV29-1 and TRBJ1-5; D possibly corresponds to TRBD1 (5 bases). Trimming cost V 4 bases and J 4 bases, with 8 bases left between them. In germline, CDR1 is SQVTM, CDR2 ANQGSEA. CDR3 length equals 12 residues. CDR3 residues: CSVGGRNQPQHF. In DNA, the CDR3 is TGCAGCGTTGGGGGCAGGAATCAGCCCCAGCATTTT.

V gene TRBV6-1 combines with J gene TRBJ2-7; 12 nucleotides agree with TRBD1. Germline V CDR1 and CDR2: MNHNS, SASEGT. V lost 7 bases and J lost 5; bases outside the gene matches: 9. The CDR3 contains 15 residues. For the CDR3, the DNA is TGTGCCAGCACAAAACCGGGACAGGGGGCCAACGAGCAGTACTTC. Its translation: CASTKPGQGANEQYF.

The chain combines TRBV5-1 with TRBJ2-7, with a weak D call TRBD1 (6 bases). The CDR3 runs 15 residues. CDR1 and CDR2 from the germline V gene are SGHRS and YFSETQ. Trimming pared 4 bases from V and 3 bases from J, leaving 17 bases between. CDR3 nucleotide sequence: TGCGCCAGCAGCGAGGACAGCCTTAGTCACTACGAGCAGTACTTC. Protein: CASSEDSLSHYEQYF.

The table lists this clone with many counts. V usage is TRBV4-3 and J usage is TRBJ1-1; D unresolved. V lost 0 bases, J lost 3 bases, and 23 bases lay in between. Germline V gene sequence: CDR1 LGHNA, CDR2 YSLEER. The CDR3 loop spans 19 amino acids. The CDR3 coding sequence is TGCGCCAGCAGCCAAGAGTTGGTGGCGTTCCCCATTGGGGACACTGAAGCTTTCTTT. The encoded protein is CASSQELVAFPIGDTEAFF.

The CDR3 DNA sequence: TGTGCCTGGAGTTCCTCGGGGAAGGGCACTGAAGCTTTCTTT. Translation gives CAWSSSGKGTEAFF. This rearrangement joins TRBV30 to TRBJ1-1; D is undetermined. The CDR3 totals 14 residues. Germline lookup yields CDR1 GTSNPN and CDR2 SVGIG (reference sequence). V gave up 2 bases and J gave up 4 bases, with 14 bases separating them.

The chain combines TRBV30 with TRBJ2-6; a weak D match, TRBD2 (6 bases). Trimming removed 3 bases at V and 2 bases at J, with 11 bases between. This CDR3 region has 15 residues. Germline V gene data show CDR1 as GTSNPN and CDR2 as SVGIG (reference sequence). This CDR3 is CAWRGREAGANVLTF. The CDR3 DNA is TGTGCCTGGAGAGGTAGGGAGGCTGGGGCCAACGTCCTGACTTTC.

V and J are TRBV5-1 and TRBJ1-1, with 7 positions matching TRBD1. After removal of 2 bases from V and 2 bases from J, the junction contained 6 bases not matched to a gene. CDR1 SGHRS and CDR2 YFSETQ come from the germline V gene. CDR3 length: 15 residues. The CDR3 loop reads CASSLMTGKNTEAFF. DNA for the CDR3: TGCGCCAGCAGCTTAATGACAGGGAAAAACACTGAAGCTTTCTTT. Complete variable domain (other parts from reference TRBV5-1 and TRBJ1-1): KAGVTQTPRYLIKTRGQQVTLSCSPISGHRSVSWYQQTPGQGLQFLFEYFSETQRNKGNFPGRFSGRQFSNSRSEMNVSTLELGDSALYLCASSLMTGKNTEAFFGQGTRLTVV.

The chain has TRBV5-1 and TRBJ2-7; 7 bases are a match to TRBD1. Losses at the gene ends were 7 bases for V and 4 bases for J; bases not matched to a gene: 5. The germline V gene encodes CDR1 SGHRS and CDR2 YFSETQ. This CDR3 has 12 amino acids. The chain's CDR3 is CASFHRGYEQYF. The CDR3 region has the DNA TGCGCCAGCTTCCACAGGGGTTACGAGCAGTACTTC.

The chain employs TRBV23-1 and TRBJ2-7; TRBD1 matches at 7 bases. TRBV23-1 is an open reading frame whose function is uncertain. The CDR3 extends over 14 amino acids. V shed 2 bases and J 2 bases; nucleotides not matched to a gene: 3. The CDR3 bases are TGCGCCAGCAGTCAAAATAGGGGGCCCTACGAGCAGTACTTC. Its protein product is CASSQNRGPYEQYF.

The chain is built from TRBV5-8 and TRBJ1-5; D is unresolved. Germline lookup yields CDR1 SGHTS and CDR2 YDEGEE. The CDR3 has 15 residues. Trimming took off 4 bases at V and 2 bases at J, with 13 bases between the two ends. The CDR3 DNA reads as TGTGCCAGCAGCATCGTTCCTTTGGGCAATCAGCCCCAGCATTTT. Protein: CASSIVPLGNQPQHF.

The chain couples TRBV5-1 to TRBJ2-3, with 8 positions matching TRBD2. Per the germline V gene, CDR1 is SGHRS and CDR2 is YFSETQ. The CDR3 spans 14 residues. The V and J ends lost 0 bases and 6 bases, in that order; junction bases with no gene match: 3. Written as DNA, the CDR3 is TGCGCCAGCAGCTTGGCGGGGGGGTACGATACGCAGTATTTT. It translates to CASSLAGGYDTQYF. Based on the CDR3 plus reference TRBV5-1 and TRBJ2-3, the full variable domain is KAGVTQTPRYLIKTRGQQVTLSCSPISGHRSVSWYQQTPGQGLQFLFEYFSETQRNKGNFPGRFSGRQFSNSRSEMNVSTLELGDSALYLCASSLAGGYDTQYFGPGTRLTVL.

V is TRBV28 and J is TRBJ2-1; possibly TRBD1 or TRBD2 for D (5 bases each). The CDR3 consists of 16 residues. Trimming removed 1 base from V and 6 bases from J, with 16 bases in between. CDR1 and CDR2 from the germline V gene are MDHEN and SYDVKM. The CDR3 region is CASSLFGTPGRNEQFF. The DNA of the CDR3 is TGTGCCAGCAGTTTATTTGGGACCCCCGGTCGCAATGAGCAGTTCTTC.

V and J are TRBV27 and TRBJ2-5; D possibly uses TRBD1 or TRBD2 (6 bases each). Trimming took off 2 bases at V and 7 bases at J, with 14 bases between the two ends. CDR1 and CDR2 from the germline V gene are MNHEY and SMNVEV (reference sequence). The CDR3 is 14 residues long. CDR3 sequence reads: CASSLRGATGTQYF. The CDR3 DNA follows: TGTGCCAGCAGTTTAAGGGGGGCCACGGGGACCCAGTACTTC.